This T cell receptor beta chain was retrieved from a study of blood T cell repertoires in COVID-19. For the study at large: There were acute and convalescent COVID-19 samples, and they came from the United States, Italy and Spain. T cells, B-cell-depleted T cells, or PBMCs supplied cDNA or gDNA.

In Seattle, patients joined the study during active infection and were tracked longitudinally. Original data processing: Reference gene primer amplification gave estimated nucleated cell counts. TCRdb keeps only in-frame clones here, not all; method: immunoSEQ multiplex PCR. That table is the source of V, J and clone size, and D and trimming were worked out from the DNA. This table has about 250,000 clones, 86% appearing once. The receptor comes from a woman at least 80 years old with COVID-19, enrolled during active disease. Sequenced material: peripheral blood.

CDR3 sequence reads: CASSQEFTGRGYTF. CDR3 DNA sequence: TGCGCCAGCAGCCAAGAGTTTACAGGGCGAGGCTACACCTTC. The V and J genes are TRBV4-1 and TRBJ1-2; tentatively, D is TRBD1 (6 bases). Germline V gives CDR1 MGHRA, CDR2 YSYEKL. With 0 bases removed from V and 8 bases from J, the gap between germline ends came to 13 bases. CDR3 length: 14 residues.